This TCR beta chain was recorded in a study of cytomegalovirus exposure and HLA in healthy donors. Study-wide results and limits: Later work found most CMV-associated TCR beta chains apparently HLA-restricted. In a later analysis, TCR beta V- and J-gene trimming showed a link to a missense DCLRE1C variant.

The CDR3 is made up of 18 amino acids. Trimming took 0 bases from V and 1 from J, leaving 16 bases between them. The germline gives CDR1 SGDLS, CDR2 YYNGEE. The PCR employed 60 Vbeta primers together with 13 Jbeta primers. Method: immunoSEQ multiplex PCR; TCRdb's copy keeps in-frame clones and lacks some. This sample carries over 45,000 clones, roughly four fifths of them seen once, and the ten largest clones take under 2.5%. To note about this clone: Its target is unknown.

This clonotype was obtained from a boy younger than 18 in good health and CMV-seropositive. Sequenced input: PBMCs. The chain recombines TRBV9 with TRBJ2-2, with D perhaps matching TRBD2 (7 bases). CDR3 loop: CASSVVRGGVMNTGELFF. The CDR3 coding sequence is TGTGCCAGCAGCGTAGTCCGCGGGGGCGTTATGAACACCGGGGAGCTGTTTTTT. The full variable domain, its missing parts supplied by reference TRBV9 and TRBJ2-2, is DSGVTQTPKHLITATGQRVTLRCSPRSGDLSVYWYQQSLDQGLQFLIQYYNGEERAKGNILERFSAQQFPDLHSELNLSSLELGDSALYFCASSVVRGGVMNTGELFFGEGSRLTVL.